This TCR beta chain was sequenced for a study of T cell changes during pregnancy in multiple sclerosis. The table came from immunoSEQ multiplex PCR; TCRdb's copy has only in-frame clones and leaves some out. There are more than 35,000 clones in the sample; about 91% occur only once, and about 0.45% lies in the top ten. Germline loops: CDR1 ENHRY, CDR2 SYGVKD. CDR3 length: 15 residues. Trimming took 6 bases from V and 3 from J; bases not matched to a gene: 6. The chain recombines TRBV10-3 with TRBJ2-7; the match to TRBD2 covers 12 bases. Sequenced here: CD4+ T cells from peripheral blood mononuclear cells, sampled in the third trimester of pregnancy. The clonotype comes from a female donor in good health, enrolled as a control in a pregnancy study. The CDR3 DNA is TGTGCCATCAGATCCACTAGCGGGGGGTTCTACGAGCAGTACTTC. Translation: CAIRSTSGGFYEQYF.